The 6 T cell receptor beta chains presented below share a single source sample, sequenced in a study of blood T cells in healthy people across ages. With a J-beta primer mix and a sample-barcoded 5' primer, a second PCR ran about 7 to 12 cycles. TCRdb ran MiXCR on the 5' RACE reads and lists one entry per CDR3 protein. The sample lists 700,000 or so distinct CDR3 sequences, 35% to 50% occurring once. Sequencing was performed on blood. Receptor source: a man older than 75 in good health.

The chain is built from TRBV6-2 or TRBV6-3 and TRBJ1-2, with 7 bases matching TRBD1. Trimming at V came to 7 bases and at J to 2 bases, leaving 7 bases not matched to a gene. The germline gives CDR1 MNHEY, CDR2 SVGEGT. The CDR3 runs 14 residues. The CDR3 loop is CASKETGRNYGYTF. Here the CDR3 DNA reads TGTGCCAGCAAGGAGACAGGGAGGAACTATGGCTACACCTTC.

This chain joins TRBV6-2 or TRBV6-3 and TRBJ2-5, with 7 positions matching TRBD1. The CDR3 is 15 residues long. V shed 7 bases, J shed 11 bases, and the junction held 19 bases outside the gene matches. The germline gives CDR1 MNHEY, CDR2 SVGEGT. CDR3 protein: CASIPTGTAKAEQYF. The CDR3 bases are TGTGCCAGCATTCCTACCGGGACAGCTAAGGCTGAGCAGTACTTC.

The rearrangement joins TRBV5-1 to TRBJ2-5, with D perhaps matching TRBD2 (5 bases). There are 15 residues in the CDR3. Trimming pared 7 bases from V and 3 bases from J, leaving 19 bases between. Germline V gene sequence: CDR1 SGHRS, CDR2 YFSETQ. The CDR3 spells CASEEAARNKETQYF. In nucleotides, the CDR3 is TGCGCCAGCGAGGAGGCGGCGAGGAATAAAGAGACCCAGTACTTC. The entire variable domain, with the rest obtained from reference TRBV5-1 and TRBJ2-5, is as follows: KAGVTQTPRYLIKTRGQQVTLSCSPISGHRSVSWYQQTPGQGLQFLFEYFSETQRNKGNFPGRFSGRQFSNSRSEMNVSTLELGDSALYLCASEEAARNKETQYFGPGTRLLVL.

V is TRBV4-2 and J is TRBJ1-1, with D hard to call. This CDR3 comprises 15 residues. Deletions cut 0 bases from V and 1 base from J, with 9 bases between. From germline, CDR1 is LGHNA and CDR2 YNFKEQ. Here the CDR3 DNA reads TGTGCCAGCAGCCAAGATCCCGACGCGAACACTGAAGCTTTCTTT. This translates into CASSQDPDANTEAFF.

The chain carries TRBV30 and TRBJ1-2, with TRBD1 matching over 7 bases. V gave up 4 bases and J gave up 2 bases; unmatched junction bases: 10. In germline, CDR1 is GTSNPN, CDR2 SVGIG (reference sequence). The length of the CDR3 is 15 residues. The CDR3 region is CAWTDPEQGNYGYTF. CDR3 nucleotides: TGTGCCTGGACGGACCCAGAACAGGGGAACTATGGCTACACCTTC. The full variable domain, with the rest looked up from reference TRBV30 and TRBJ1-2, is SQTIHQWPATLVQPVGSPLSLECTVEGTSNPNLYWYRQAAGRGLQLLFYSVGIGQISSEVPQNLSASRPQDRQFILSSKKLLLSDSGFYLCAWTDPEQGNYGYTFGSGTRLTVV.

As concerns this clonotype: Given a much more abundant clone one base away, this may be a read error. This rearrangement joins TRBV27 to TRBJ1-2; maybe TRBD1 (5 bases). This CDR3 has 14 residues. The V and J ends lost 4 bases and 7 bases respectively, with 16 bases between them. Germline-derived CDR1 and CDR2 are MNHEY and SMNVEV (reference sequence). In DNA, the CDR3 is TGTGCCAGCAGTTCGACAGTTGAATGGGCTGGCTACACCTTC. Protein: CASSSTVEWAGYTF.